This entry describes one TCR beta chain. These data are taken from a study of blood T cell repertoires in COVID-19. Whole-study context: Sources were T cells, B-cell-depleted T cells, or PBMCs; the material itself was cDNA or gDNA.

Followed over time, Seattle patients had been enrolled while infection was active. The data were produced by immunoSEQ multiplex PCR, yet TCRdb's version contains in-frame clones alone and is incomplete. This table has 160,000 or so clones, 85% to 95% appearing once. Looked up from germline, CDR1 is MGHRA and CDR2 is YSYEKL. Trimming stripped 1 base from V and 2 bases from J, with 14 bases between. This CDR3 is built from 16 residues. The origin of this receptor is a woman aged 55-69 years with COVID-19, enrolled during active disease. The V and J genes are TRBV4-1 and TRBJ1-1, with a weak D call TRBD1 (6 bases). The sequenced material came from peripheral blood. CDR3 amino acids: CASSQGPRGRNTEAFF. The CDR3 DNA follows: TGCGCCAGCAGCCAAGGCCCCAGGGGCAGAAACACTGAAGCTTTCTTT.